This TCR beta chain emerged from a study of OX40 agonist ivuxolimab in advanced cancers. Germline V gene data show CDR1 as SGHTS and CDR2 as YDEGEE. With V trimmed by 4 bases and J by 5 bases, 9 bases remained unmatched. This CDR3 is built from 15 residues. Sequenced by immunoSEQ multiplex PCR; TCRdb stores in-frame clones only, minus some. The sample lists about 38,000 clones, 92% occurring once. Source: CD4+ or CD8+ T cells sorted from blood, taken in a trial of the OX40 agonist ivuxolimab. This rearrangement joins TRBV5-8 to TRBJ1-5, with 7 bases aligning to TRBD1. This receptor was identified in an adult with an advanced solid tumor such as melanoma, head and neck, liver or kidney cancer. The CDR3 loop reads CASSDREYPDQPQHF. The CDR3 DNA reads as TGTGCCAGCAGCGACAGGGAATATCCCGATCAGCCCCAGCATTTT.